The sequence of this T cell receptor beta chain was determined in a study of Graves' ophthalmopathy and Graves' hyperthyroidism. Study-wide points: Blood also contained most of the expanded thyroid clonotypes above 0.001 frequency.

TCR beta CDR3 regions were amplified from RNA transcripts. HTBI-primed RT-PCR formed the first round, and a multiplex PCR formed the second. TCRdb re-called the multiplex PCR reads with MiXCR, one entry per CDR3 protein. The sample contains under 800,000 distinct CDR3 sequences, 22% of which appear only once. Germline trimming cut 5 bases from V and 4 bases from J; bases unmatched to any gene: 16. The CDR3 runs to 17 residues. Hyperthyroidism counted as stable given no ophthalmopathy within 18 months of follow-up. Participants with hyperthyroidism, aged 18 to 65, were newly diagnosed with under 2 months' duration. This clonotype was seen many times. Its antigen is still unknown.

The receptor was isolated from a woman between 18 and 29 years old with stable Graves' hyperthyroidism. Some clones in this sample may be carry-over from other donors' samples. Input material: peripheral blood. This chain joins TRBV12-3 or TRBV12-4 and TRBJ1-2; 7 bases are shared with TRBD1. CDR3 protein: CASSAARGQSQGYGYTF. CDR3 DNA sequence: TGTGCCAGCAGTGCCGCCCGGGGACAGTCCCAGGGCTATGGCTACACCTTC.